This TCR beta chain stems from a study of blood T cells in healthy people across ages. Drawing of peripheral blood yielded about 10 milliliters from each donor. Samples each yielded at least 6 micrograms of total RNA. Using a J-beta primer mix together with a sample-barcoded 5' primer, a second PCR was run for roughly 7 to 11 cycles. Tags on each cDNA molecule came from a template-switch adaptor with 12 random nucleotides. MiXCR was run by TCRdb on the 5' RACE reads, yielding one entry per CDR3 protein. The table lists 800,000 to 1,000,000 distinct CDR3 sequences, around 48% of them singletons, with about an eighth in the top ten. Per germline, CDR1 MNHNS and CDR2 SASEGT. This CDR3 region has 12 residues.

The sequence was collected from a man aged 25-45 years in good health. The chain uses TRBV6-1 and TRBJ2-7; no clear D. The J call is doubtful: the DNA matches TRBJ2-5 better. Sequenced sample: blood. Written as DNA, the CDR3 is TGTGCCAGCAGTGATCGGAGACAGACCCAGTACTTC. Its protein product is CASSDRRQTQYF.